The T cell receptor (beta chain) described here comes from a study of CD8 T cells in Susac syndrome. Sequencing targeted TCR beta in T cells from blood (CD8+ and CD4+). The multiple sclerosis controls were treatment-naive patients with relapsing-remitting disease that was stable or active. This clonotype was detected once. Random hexamers served to reverse transcribe roughly 0.45 to 1 ug RNA. The immunoSEQ assay covered 54 Vbeta and 13 Jbeta segments for CDR3. One entry per CDR3 protein results from TCRdb running MiXCR on the immunoSEQ multiplex PCR reads. The sample lists roughly 200,000 distinct CDR3 sequences; roughly 94% were seen once. Germline V gives CDR1 LGHNA, CDR2 YNFKEQ. CDR3 length: 15 amino acids. The junction had 5 bases not matched to a gene; V was cut back by 0 bases and J by 7 bases.

This sequence joins TRBV4-2 and TRBJ1-5, with 8 bases identical to TRBD1. Sequences were obtained from CD4+ T cells from PBMCs. This TCR derives from a human donor with multiple sclerosis. The CDR3 region is CASSQESGGGQPQHF. CDR3 nucleotides: TGTGCCAGCAGCCAAGAATCAGGGGGCGGACAGCCCCAGCATTTT.